This T cell receptor (beta chain) is drawn from a study of cytomegalovirus exposure and HLA in healthy donors. A remark on this clone: Its antigen remains unknown.

This CDR3 contains 13 residues. CDR1 and CDR2 from the germline V gene are MNHNS and SASEGT. V gave up 5 bases and J gave up 8 bases, with 13 bases separating them. The study, taken as a whole, reports: Later findings reportedly placed an Asian-associated ancestry cluster below the roughly 670-donor mean for N-insertions.

PCR involved 60 Vbeta and 13 Jbeta primers. Using immunoSEQ multiplex PCR, the repertoire was profiled, and TCRdb retains in-frame clones only, with some absent. The sample features around 50,000 clones, with roughly 9.6% in its top ten. V usage is TRBV6-1 and J usage is TRBJ2-1, with a possible D match to TRBD1 (6 bases). The source is a woman aged 50 to 60 in good health and CMV-seropositive. Sequencing was done on a sample of PBMCs. CDR3 sequence: CASSSQGIDEQFF. For the CDR3, the DNA is TGTGCCAGCAGTAGTCAGGGGATCGATGAGCAGTTCTTC.